The source of this T cell receptor (beta chain) is a study of T cell repertoires in ileal Crohn's disease. Study-level information: All patients had surgery for stricturing (about 60%) or penetrating (around 39%) disease.

Roughly 0.55 micrograms of biopsy DNA per sample underwent TCRB immunosequencing. TCRdb's table, derived via immunoSEQ multiplex PCR, lists solely in-frame clones and lacks some. The sample lists tens of thousands of clones; roughly 91% were seen once. Notes on the study in general: Compared with CD4 T cells, sorted CD8 cells carried more expanded clones. Within the first postoperative year, endoscopy came at median around 7 months.

V lost 5 bases and J lost 6; bases outside the gene matches: 11. The CDR3 has 15 residues. CDR1 is MNHEY, CDR2 SVGAGI, per germline. Sample time point: neoterminal ileum biopsy at postoperative endoscopy, about 6 months after surgery. As for this clone: No antigen is known for it.

Source material: ileal tissue. This TCR was recovered from an adult with Crohn's disease. V usage is TRBV6-5 and J usage is TRBJ1-1, with 8 bases identical to TRBD1. The CDR3 nucleotides read TGTGCCAGCAGTCGGACAGGGTCAGATCAAGCTGAAGCTTTCTTT. This translates into CASSRTGSDQAEAFF.